One and the same sample provided the 27 T cell receptor beta chains below, sequenced in a study of spatial heterogeneity in lung cancer. TCRdb processed the 5' RACE reads anew with MiXCR; each CDR3 protein has one entry. This sample has 750 or so distinct CDR3 sequences; over 45% occur once, and the top ten carry roughly 13%. Time point denoted: sample taken at primary tumor resection. The sequenced material consisted of unsorted whole RNA from tumor, nontumor lung or frozen PBMC. Sequencing used PBMCs, obtained at surgery. Receptors were obtained from a male donor with early-stage non-small cell lung cancer.

Comments on this clonotype: Since it is a stray read in a library aimed at alpha chains, this beta chain has a size that is not meaningful. The V call is TRBV28, the J call TRBJ1-2; 8 bases match TRBD1. V was pared by 6 bases and J by 5 bases, with 5 bases of the junction left unmatched. This CDR3 region has 13 residues. Germline CDR1 and CDR2: MDHEN and SYDVKM. The CDR3 region is CASRTGTGYGYTF. Written as DNA, the CDR3 is TGTGCCAGCAGGACAGGGACAGGTTATGGCTACACCTTC.

Only a few counts were recorded for this clonotype. This beta chain slipped into a library made for alpha chains as a stray read, so its size is not meaningful. The chain combines TRBV7-3 with TRBJ2-5; TRBD2 aligns across 14 bases. CDR1 SGHTA and CDR2 FQGTGA come from the germline V gene. This CDR3 comprises 18 residues. V lost 4 bases and J lost 2; bases outside the gene matches: 9. Written as DNA, the CDR3 is TGTGCCAGCAGCTATCCGGGACTAGCGGGGGTGTTACAAGAGACCCAGTACTTC. Residues: CASSYPGLAGVLQETQYF.

As regards this clonotype: As an off-target read in a library built for alpha chains, this beta chain has a frequency of little significance. The V and J genes are TRBV10-3 and TRBJ2-3; 8 bases line up with TRBD1. The CDR3 totals 14 residues. Germline CDR1 and CDR2: ENHRY and SYGVKD. V shed 7 bases and J 2 bases; nucleotides not matched to a gene: 5. The DNA of the CDR3 is TGTGCCATCACTGGGACAGGCCACACAGATACGCAGTATTTT. Protein product: CAITGTGHTDTQYF.

This clonotype was observed a few times. Within a library made for alpha chains, this beta chain is off target, and its count is uninformative. This sequence joins TRBV5-1 and TRBJ2-7, with 8 bases aligning to TRBD2. This CDR3 region has 14 residues. Germline values: CDR1 SGHRS, CDR2 YFSETQ. The V and J ends lost 1 base and 5 bases, in that order; junction bases with no gene match: 5. Here the CDR3 DNA reads TGCGCCAGCAGCTTGCTGGTCGGGGGGGACGAGCAGTACTTC. Translating gives CASSLLVGGDEQYF.

A remark on this clonotype: This beta chain was picked up by a library intended for alpha chains and is off target, so its count carries little meaning. The gene calls are TRBV12-3 or TRBV12-4 and TRBJ2-5; 12 bases map to TRBD2. V lost 6 bases, J lost 4 bases, and 6 bases stayed unmatched. The CDR3 totals 15 residues. The CDR3 spells CASSQRTSGVETQYF. CDR3 DNA: TGTGCCAGCAGCCAAAGGACTAGCGGGGTAGAGACCCAGTACTTC.

Remarks on this clonotype: This beta chain lies outside the target of a library built for alpha chains; its clone size means little. The chain has TRBV7-8 and TRBJ2-5; 11 nucleotides agree with TRBD2. CDR3 size: 16 residues. The V gene's germline CDR1 is SGHVS and CDR2 FQNEAQ. The V segment lost 6 bases and the J segment 4 bases; nucleotides outside the gene matches: 10. The CDR3 protein is CASSFGLAGRGETQYF. The CDR3 DNA reads as TGTGCCAGCAGTTTTGGACTAGCGGGCAGAGGAGAGACCCAGTACTTC.

For this clonotype: This beta chain is an off-target read within a library intended for alpha chains, so its frequency means little. The V gene is TRBV2, the J gene TRBJ2-3; D may be TRBD1 (5 bases). V shed 9 bases and J shed 2 bases, with 15 bases lying between them. CDR3 size: 14 residues. CDR1 SNHLY and CDR2 FYNNEI come from the germline V gene. The CDR3 region has the DNA TGTGCCAGTTCCTCAGGGCTACCCACAGATACGCAGTATTTT. It translates to CASSSGLPTDTQYF.

A note on this clonotype: A library made for alpha chains picked up this beta chain off target, so its size means little. V is TRBV6-6 and J is TRBJ2-4; 7 nucleotides match TRBD2. Germline lookup yields CDR1 MNHNY and CDR2 SVGAGI (reference sequence). V was clipped by 8 bases and J by 3 bases; unmatched bases: 7. This CDR3 is 14 amino acids long. For the CDR3, the DNA is TGTGCCAGCGGCACTAGGGAGGGCAAAAACATTCAGTACTTC. This sequence encodes CASGTREGKNIQYF.

A note on this clonotype: The library was prepared for alpha chains; this beta chain is a stray read, so its frequency means little. The V gene is TRBV7-9, the J gene TRBJ2-3; D is uncertain. V was shortened by 5 bases and J by 1 base, with 1 base between the two germline ends. There are 11 residues in the CDR3. The germline gives CDR1 SEHNR, CDR2 FQNEAQ (reference sequence). CDR3 coding DNA: TGTGCCAGCAGCCGCACAGATACGCAGTATTTT. It encodes CASSRTDTQYF.

A note on this clonotype: Found in a library prepared for alpha chains, this beta chain is an off-target read, and its abundance has little meaning. V is TRBV28 and J is TRBJ2-2; TRBD2 aligns across 8 bases. This CDR3 spans 17 amino acids. V was clipped by 0 bases and J by 0 bases; unmatched bases: 3. Germline V gives CDR1 MDHEN, CDR2 SYDVKM. The CDR3 region is CASSLWGGRSNTGELFF. The CDR3 DNA reads as TGTGCCAGCAGTTTATGGGGCGGGAGGTCGAACACCGGGGAGCTGTTTTTT.

This clonotype was detected only a few times. This beta chain is off target for a library built for alpha chains, so its abundance means little. The V gene is TRBV29-1, the J gene TRBJ2-3; TRBD2 agrees at 14 bases. Looked up from germline, CDR1 is SQVTM and CDR2 is ANQGSEA. The CDR3 has 15 residues. Trimming at V came to 5 bases and at J to 3 bases, leaving 4 bases not matched to a gene. As DNA, the CDR3 is TGCAGCGTTACGGGACTAGCGGGAGTAACAGATACGCAGTATTTT. It encodes CSVTGLAGVTDTQYF.

About this clonotype: The size of this beta chain means little, since it is a stray read in a library made for alpha chains. The chain is built from TRBV10-3 and TRBJ2-3; 9 nucleotides match TRBD2. The germline V gene encodes CDR1 ENHRY and CDR2 SYGVKD. V gave up 3 bases and J gave up 4 bases; unmatched junction bases: 8. The CDR3 spans 16 residues. CDR3 bases: TGTGCCATCAGTGACGGCGGGAGGGGCCCCTCAGATACGCAGTATTTT. As protein: CAISDGGRGPSDTQYF.

The sample holds a few counts of this clonotype. For a library built for alpha chains, this beta chain is a stray read; little rests on its size. The rearrangement uses TRBV7-2 and TRBJ2-1, with 11 bases that match TRBD2. Germline V gene data show CDR1 as SGHTA and CDR2 as FQGNSA. The CDR3 extends over 16 amino acids. Germline trimming cut 6 bases from V and 3 bases from J; bases unmatched to any gene: 7. Here the CDR3 DNA reads TGTGCCAGCAGTCCGACTCTAGCGGGGGGCTACAATGAGCAGTTCTTC. Its translation: CASSPTLAGGYNEQFF. Full variable domain (remainder filled in from reference TRBV7-2 and TRBJ2-1): GAGVSQSPSNKVTEKGKDVELRCDPISGHTALYWYRQSLGQGLEFLIYFQGNSAPDKSGLPSDRFSAERTGGSVSTLTIQRTQQEDSAVYLCASSPTLAGGYNEQFFGPGTRLTVL.

Turning to this clonotype: Found in a library prepared for alpha chains, this beta chain is an off-target read, and its abundance has little meaning. The CDR3 DNA follows: TGTGCCAGCTCACCAGGACAGGGTGATGGCTACACCTTC. Encoded protein: CASSPGQGDGYTF. This chain connects TRBV18 to TRBJ1-2; 8 bases fit TRBD1. V shed 2 bases and J 6 bases; nucleotides not matched to a gene: 2. The germline V gene has CDR1 KGHSH and CDR2 LQKENI. The length of the CDR3 is 13 residues.

A word on this clonotype: In a library made to pick up alpha chains, this beta chain is a stray read with a size that means little. The chain uses TRBV6-2 or TRBV6-3 and TRBJ2-7, with 7 positions matching TRBD2. The CDR3 is 15 residues long. The trim removed 1 base at V and 2 bases at J, leaving 5 bases unmatched. The germline V gene encodes CDR1 MNHEY and CDR2 SVGEGT. For the CDR3, the DNA is TGTGCCAGCAGTTACTTTCTAGCGGCTACCTACGAGCAGTACTTC. Translating gives CASSYFLAATYEQYF.

This clonotype was recorded a few times. Little can be read into the size of this beta chain, an off-target read in a library designed for alpha chains. This chain links TRBV15 with TRBJ2-3, with a tentative D call TRBD1 (5 bases). V was cut by 0 bases and J by 5 bases, with 12 bases left in between. The germline V gene encodes CDR1 LNHNV and CDR2 YYDKDF (reference sequence). The CDR3 runs 15 residues. The CDR3 sequence is CATSREQEREDTQYF. CDR3 DNA: TGTGCCACCAGCAGAGAACAGGAAAGGGAAGATACGCAGTATTTT.

This clonotype has a handful of counts. The size of this beta chain means little, since it is a stray read in a library made for alpha chains. J is TRBJ1-2 and V is TRBV5-1; D may be TRBD1 (6 bases). V shed 7 bases and J shed 7 bases, with 20 bases lying between them. Germline V lookup: CDR1 SGHRS, CDR2 YFSETQ. The CDR3 has 14 residues. The CDR3 nucleotides read TGCGCCAGCTCCCGTGAGCAGGGGAGTCTTGGCTACACCTTC. It encodes CASSREQGSLGYTF.

Regarding this clonotype: The library was built for alpha chains, so this beta chain is an off-target read and its size means little. V usage is TRBV10-3 and J usage is TRBJ2-3, with TRBD2 matching over 11 bases. V shed 10 bases, J shed 2 bases, and the junction held 8 bases outside the gene matches. This CDR3 is built from 15 residues. Germline CDR1 is ENHRY and CDR2 is SYGVKD. The CDR3 loop reads CATSLAGASTDTQYF. CDR3 DNA: TGTGCCACCTCACTAGCGGGGGCCTCCACAGATACGCAGTATTTT.

This clonotype came up a few times. This beta chain is an unintended read in a library built for alpha chains; its size means little. The J gene is TRBJ2-3, the V gene TRBV2; tentatively, D is TRBD1 or TRBD2 (6 bases each). Germline loops: CDR1 SNHLY, CDR2 FYNNEI. Trimming took 5 bases from V and 0 from J, leaving 12 bases between them. The CDR3 runs to 15 residues. The CDR3 DNA reads TGTGCCAGCAGTTCCGGGGGCCCTAGCACAGATACGCAGTATTTT. It translates to CASSSGGPSTDTQYF.

A word on this clonotype: Little can be read into the size of this beta chain, an off-target read in a library designed for alpha chains. CDR3 nucleotides: TGCAGTGCTAGAGATCGGCTAGCGGGGAACACCGGGGAGCTGTTTTTT. Its translation: CSARDRLAGNTGELFF. The gene calls are TRBV20-1 and TRBJ2-2; 8 nucleotides agree with TRBD2. This CDR3 region has 16 residues. V gave up 0 bases and J gave up 1 base; unmatched junction bases: 4. CDR1 is DFQATT, CDR2 SNEGSKA, per germline (reference sequence).

With respect to this clonotype: The size of this beta chain means little, since it is a stray read in a library made for alpha chains. This chain connects TRBV7-8 to TRBJ1-5; D perhaps matches TRBD1 (5 bases). The V end lost 2 bases, the J end lost 5 bases, and 10 bases lay between the germline ends. CDR1 SGHVS and CDR2 FQNEAQ come from the germline V gene. The CDR3 has 14 amino acids. The CDR3 DNA follows: TGTGCCAGCAGCTTAAGTACGGGGGATCAGCCCCAGCATTTT. It yields the protein CASSLSTGDQPQHF.

This clonotype has only a few counts. This beta chain lies outside the target of a library built for alpha chains; its clone size means little. The chain employs TRBV3-1 and TRBJ2-7; 7 bases line up with TRBD1. With V trimmed by 1 base and J by 6 bases, 6 bases remained unmatched. CDR3 size: 14 residues. Per germline, CDR1 LGHDT and CDR2 YNNKEL (reference sequence). The CDR3 loop is CASSQGQGVGEQYF. CDR3 nucleotide sequence: TGTGCCAGCAGCCAAGGACAGGGAGTTGGCGAGCAGTACTTC.

Notes on this clonotype: Found in a library prepared for alpha chains, this beta chain is an off-target read, and its abundance has little meaning. This chain uses TRBV5-1 with TRBJ1-1, with 7 bases lining up with TRBD1. Germline V gene lookup returns CDR1 SGHRS and CDR2 YFSETQ. Losses at the gene ends were 1 base for V and 3 bases for J; bases not matched to a gene: 6. This CDR3 spans 15 amino acids. The CDR3 nucleotides read TGCGCCAGCAGCTTGACGACAGGGAAAGACACTGAAGCTTTCTTT. Its protein is CASSLTTGKDTEAFF.

There are a few counts of this clonotype. This beta chain lies outside the target of a library built for alpha chains; its clone size means little. The chain uses TRBV4-2 and TRBJ2-3, with no clear D. CDR3 length: 13 amino acids. Germline V gene lookup returns CDR1 LGHNA and CDR2 YNFKEQ. V was shortened by 1 base and J by 4 bases, with 6 bases between the two germline ends. CDR3 sequence: CASSQGDSDTQYF. In DNA, the CDR3 is TGTGCCAGCAGCCAAGGGGATTCAGATACGCAGTATTTT.

Notes on this clonotype: This beta chain appears as a stray read in a library generated for alpha chains; its size is not informative. The gene calls are TRBV28 and TRBJ2-2, with D possibly matching TRBD1 (6 bases). Germline CDR1 and CDR2: MDHEN and SYDVKM. The CDR3 has 14 amino acids. Trimming cost V 5 bases and J 5 bases, with 12 bases left between them. CDR3: CASSDRRMTGELFF. DNA for the CDR3: TGTGCCAGCAGTGACAGGCGCATGACCGGGGAGCTGTTTTTT.

Worth noting for this clonotype: This beta chain is an off-target read within a library intended for alpha chains, so its frequency means little. The chain carries TRBV6-1 and TRBJ2-3; the match to TRBD1 covers 8 bases. The CDR3 is 14 residues long. Losses at the gene ends were 6 bases for V and 2 bases for J; bases not matched to a gene: 4. Looked up from germline, CDR1 is MNHNS and CDR2 is SASEGT. The CDR3 protein is CASRFRGPTDTQYF. The CDR3, as DNA: TGTGCCAGCAGGTTCAGGGGGCCCACAGATACGCAGTATTTT.

Concerning this clonotype: Because this beta chain is a stray read in a library intended to capture alpha chains, its abundance should not be given much weight. The chain carries TRBV21-1 and TRBJ2-3; the DNA was not compared with TRBD1, the D call given in the table. TRBV21-1 is a documented pseudogene. CDR3 length: 16 residues. CDR3 sequence reads: CASSKGRGLEADTQYF. CDR3 DNA: TGTGCCAGCAGCAAAGGGAGGGGGCTGGAGGCAGATACGCAGTATTTT.